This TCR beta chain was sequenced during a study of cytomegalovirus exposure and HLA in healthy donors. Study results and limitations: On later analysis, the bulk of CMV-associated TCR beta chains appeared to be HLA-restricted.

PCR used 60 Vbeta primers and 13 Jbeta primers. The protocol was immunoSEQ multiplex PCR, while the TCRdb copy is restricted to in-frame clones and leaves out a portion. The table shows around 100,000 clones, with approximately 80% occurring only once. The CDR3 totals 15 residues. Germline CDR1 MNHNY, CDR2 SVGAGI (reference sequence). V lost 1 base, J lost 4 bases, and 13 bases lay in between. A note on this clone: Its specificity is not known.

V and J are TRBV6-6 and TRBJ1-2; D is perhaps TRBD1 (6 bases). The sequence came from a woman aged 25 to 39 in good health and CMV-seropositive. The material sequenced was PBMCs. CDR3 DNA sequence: TGTGCCAGCAGTTACTATAGGACAGTTATCTATGGCTACACCTTC. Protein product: CASSYYRTVIYGYTF.